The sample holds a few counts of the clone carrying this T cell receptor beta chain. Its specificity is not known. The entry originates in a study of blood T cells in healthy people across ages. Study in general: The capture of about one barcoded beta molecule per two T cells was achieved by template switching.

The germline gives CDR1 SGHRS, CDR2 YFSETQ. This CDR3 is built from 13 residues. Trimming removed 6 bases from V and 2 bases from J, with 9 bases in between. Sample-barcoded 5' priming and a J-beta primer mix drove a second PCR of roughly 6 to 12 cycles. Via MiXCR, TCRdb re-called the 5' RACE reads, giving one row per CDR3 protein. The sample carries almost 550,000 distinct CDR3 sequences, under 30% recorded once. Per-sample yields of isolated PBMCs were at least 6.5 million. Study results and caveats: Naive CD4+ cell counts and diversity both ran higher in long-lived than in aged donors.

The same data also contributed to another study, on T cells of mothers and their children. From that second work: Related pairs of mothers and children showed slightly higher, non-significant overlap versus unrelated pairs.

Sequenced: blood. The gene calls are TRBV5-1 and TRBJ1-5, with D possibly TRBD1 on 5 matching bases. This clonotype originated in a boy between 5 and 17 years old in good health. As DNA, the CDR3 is TGCGCCAGCACCCAGGGTGGCAATCAGCCCCAGCATTTT. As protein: CASTQGGNQPQHF. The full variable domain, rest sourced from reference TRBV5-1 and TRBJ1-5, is KAGVTQTPRYLIKTRGQQVTLSCSPISGHRSVSWYQQTPGQGLQFLFEYFSETQRNKGNFPGRFSGRQFSNSRSEMNVSTLELGDSALYLCASTQGGNQPQHFGDGTRLSIL.